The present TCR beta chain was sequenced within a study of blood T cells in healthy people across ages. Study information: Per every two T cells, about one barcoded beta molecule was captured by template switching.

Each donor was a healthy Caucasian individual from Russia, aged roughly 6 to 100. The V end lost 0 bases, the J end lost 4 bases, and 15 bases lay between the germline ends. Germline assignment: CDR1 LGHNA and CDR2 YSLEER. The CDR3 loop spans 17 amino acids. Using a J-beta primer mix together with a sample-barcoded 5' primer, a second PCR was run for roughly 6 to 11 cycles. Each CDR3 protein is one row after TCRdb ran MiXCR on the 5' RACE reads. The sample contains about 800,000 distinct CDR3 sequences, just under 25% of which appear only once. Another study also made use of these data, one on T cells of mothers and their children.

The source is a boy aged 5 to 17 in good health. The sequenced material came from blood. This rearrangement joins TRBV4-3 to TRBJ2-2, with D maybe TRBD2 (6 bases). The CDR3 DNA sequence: TGCGCCAGCAGCCAAGATGTGGCAGGGAGGATCACCGGGGAGCTGTTTTTT. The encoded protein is CASSQDVAGRITGELFF.